The 18 T cell receptor beta chains below all came from one sample that was sequenced in a study of neurological immune-mediated disorders (dated by TCRdb to about 2019). The time point label of this sample denotes: longitudinal time-point 3. Libraries were constructed by 5' RACE. The sequencer was an Illumina HiSeq 2500. TCRdb's own reprocessing of the public reads used fastp at Q25 and MiXCR and kept productive beta chains. When rows share a CDR3 protein, they turn into one entry using the most common DNA and genes. In all, the sample holds approximately 85,000 distinct CDR3 sequences, and 4.3% of those were seen once. The ten largest clones represent around 6% of the sample. Sequenced: PBMCs. The receptors here all came from a woman in her sixties or seventies with multiple sclerosis.

The table lists this clonotype with many counts. The genes are TRBV7-8 and TRBJ2-7; the match to TRBD1 covers 8 bases. Germline V lookup: CDR1 SGHVS, CDR2 FQNEAQ. The CDR3 has 14 residues. With 5 bases clipped from V and 3 bases from J, the junction kept 6 bases outside the gene matches. This CDR3 is CASSMTGVYYEQYF. The CDR3 DNA reads TGTGCCAGCAGCATGACAGGGGTATACTACGAGCAGTACTTC.

This clonotype was seen many times. V usage is TRBV20-1 and J usage is TRBJ1-6; 8 nucleotides line up with TRBD1. Germline V gives CDR1 DFQATT, CDR2 SNEGSKA (reference sequence). The length of the CDR3 is 13 residues. The junction had 5 bases not matched to a gene; V was cut back by 6 bases and J by 7 bases. The CDR3 loop is CSAHRQGNSPLHF. CDR3 bases: TGCAGTGCCCACCGACAGGGGAATTCACCCCTCCACTTT.

This clonotype occurred many times. The chain couples TRBV10-1 to TRBJ1-5, with a tentative D call TRBD1 (5 bases). CDR3 size: 13 residues. CDR1 is WNHNN, CDR2 SYGVQD, per germline (reference sequence). Trimming removed 3 bases at V and 5 bases at J, with 8 bases between. The CDR3 sequence is CASSDGGDQPQHF. Written as DNA, the CDR3 is TGCGCCAGCAGTGATGGGGGTGATCAGCCCCAGCATTTT.

This clonotype showed up just a few times. The V gene is TRBV19, the J gene TRBJ1-5, with 8 bases identical to TRBD1. V lost 6 bases and J lost 5; bases outside the gene matches: 6. Germline V CDR1 and CDR2: LNHDA, SQIVND (reference sequence). This CDR3 has 14 amino acids. CDR3 loop: CASRRQGNHQPQHF. DNA for the CDR3: TGTGCCAGTAGACGACAGGGGAATCATCAGCCCCAGCATTTT.

The sample holds many counts of this clonotype. The chain employs TRBV12-3 or TRBV12-4 and TRBJ2-7, with D perhaps TRBD1 or TRBD2 (6 bases each). The CDR3 totals 13 residues. The V and J ends lost 10 bases and 2 bases respectively, with 15 bases between them. CDR3 sequence (DNA): TGTGCCAAGGGGGGACCCGTCGCCTACGAGCAGTACTTC. Translated, it gives CAKGGPVAYEQYF.

This clonotype was observed many times. The V call is TRBV20-1, the J call TRBJ1-3, with D unresolved. V was pared by 0 bases and J by 0 bases, with 15 bases between. The CDR3 is 17 residues long. In germline, CDR1 is DFQATT, CDR2 SNEGSKA (reference sequence). Here the CDR3 reads CSARDPAQHHSGNTIYF. The CDR3 DNA reads as TGCAGTGCTAGAGATCCCGCTCAACATCACTCTGGAAACACCATATATTTT.

With regard to this clonotype: A much larger clone differs from this one at a single base, so this may be a read error. The V and J genes are TRBV2 and TRBJ2-2; tentative D call: TRBD2 (5 bases). Germline V CDR1 and CDR2: SNHLY, FYNNEI. The CDR3 covers 14 residues. The CDR3 nucleotides are TGTGCCAGCGTGTCGGGGATAGCCACCGGGGAGCCGTTTTTT. Its translation: CASVSGIATGEPFF.

This clonotype was detected ten times or more. The J gene is TRBJ1-2, the V gene TRBV29-1, with a weak D call TRBD1 (5 bases). The CDR3 runs to 8 residues. Germline lookup yields CDR1 SQVTM and CDR2 ANQGSEA. Trimming left V 8 bases short and J 8 bases short, with 6 bases between. CDR3 DNA: TGCAGCTGGGACGGCTACACCTTC. Translation gives CSWDGYTF.

In its sample, this clonotype was seen many times. The chain uses TRBV7-9 and TRBJ1-4; D remains unclear. Germline CDR1 is SEHNR and CDR2 is FQNEAQ (reference sequence). The V end lost 2 bases, the J end lost 8 bases, and 12 bases lay between the germline ends. The CDR3 has 14 residues. CDR3 amino acids: CASSLIMTGEKLFF. CDR3 in DNA: TGTGCCAGCAGCTTAATAATGACCGGCGAAAAACTGTTTTTT.

This clonotype was seen at least ten times. The CDR3 protein is CATGERDRGVGYTF. In DNA, the CDR3 is TGTGCCACCGGAGAAAGGGACAGGGGGGTCGGCTACACCTTC. The V and J genes are TRBV5-5 and TRBJ1-2; 11 positions match TRBD1. This CDR3 is 14 amino acids long. CDR1 SGHKS and CDR2 YYEKEE come from the germline V gene (reference sequence). Germline trimming cut 9 bases from V and 8 bases from J; bases unmatched to any gene: 12.

There are many counts of this clonotype. The chain employs TRBV20-1 and TRBJ1-2, with D possibly TRBD1 on 6 matching bases. V was shortened by 1 base and J by 6 bases, with 12 bases between the two germline ends. The CDR3 contains 13 residues. CDR1 and CDR2 (germline): DFQATT, SNEGSKA (reference sequence). The CDR3 coding sequence is TGCAGTGCTAGAGCCCAGACAGGAAATGGCTACACCTTC. Translation: CSARAQTGNGYTF.

This clonotype was counted ten times or more. The chain recombines TRBV20-1 with TRBJ1-1; possible D gene TRBD1, 5 bases. This CDR3 contains 12 residues. The V gene lost 6 bases and the J gene lost 2 bases, with 10 bases spanning the gap. CDR1 and CDR2 (germline): DFQATT, SNEGSKA (reference sequence). The CDR3 region is CSAAQGNTEAFF. The CDR3 DNA is TGCAGTGCAGCCCAGGGAAACACTGAAGCTTTCTTT.

This clonotype appeared many times. The V call is TRBV9, the J call TRBJ2-7, with 8 bases fitting TRBD2. V gave up 0 bases and J gave up 4 bases; unmatched junction bases: 9. From germline, CDR1 is SGDLS and CDR2 YYNGEE. The CDR3 sequence is 16 residues long. CDR3 DNA: TGTGCCAGCAGCGTAGACGGGGGGGGGATCAAATACGAGCAGTACTTC. Residues: CASSVDGGGIKYEQYF.

The sample holds many counts of this clonotype. This chain connects TRBV5-1 to TRBJ2-1; 14 nucleotides align to TRBD2. The CDR3 runs to 18 residues. The germline V gene has CDR1 SGHRS and CDR2 YFSETQ. The V segment lost 1 base and the J segment 7 bases; nucleotides outside the gene matches: 10. CDR3 DNA: TGCGCCAGCAGCTTGCGACTAGCGGGGGGGCCTCTCGGGAATGAGCAGTTCTTC. It translates to CASSLRLAGGPLGNEQFF.

Many counts were recorded for this clonotype. CDR3 DNA sequence: TGTGCCAGCAGCGTAGATGGTAATAGCAATCAGCCCCAGCATTTT. Its translation: CASSVDGNSNQPQHF. The V call is TRBV9, the J call TRBJ1-5; the D is unclear. The germline V gene has CDR1 SGDLS and CDR2 YYNGEE. V lost 0 bases and J 0 bases, leaving 7 bases between the germline ends. The CDR3 sequence is 15 residues long.

The table lists this clonotype with many counts. The rearrangement joins TRBV20-1 to TRBJ2-3; D remains ambiguous. The CDR3 runs 15 residues. Germline V gene data show CDR1 as DFQATT and CDR2 as SNEGSKA (reference sequence). Trimming cost V 0 bases and J 0 bases, with 10 bases left between them. This CDR3 reads CSARDLGESTDTQYF. The CDR3 DNA is TGCAGTGCTAGAGATTTGGGCGAGAGCACAGATACGCAGTATTTT.

This clonotype was observed many times. V is TRBV5-6 and J is TRBJ1-4; D might be TRBD1 (5 bases). Trimming cost V 1 base and J 2 bases, with 9 bases left between them. The germline V gene has CDR1 SGHDT and CDR2 YYEEEE. The CDR3 consists of 15 residues. DNA for the CDR3: TGTGCCAGCAGCTTGTATGGGGGGACTAATGAAAAACTGTTTTTT. It encodes CASSLYGGTNEKLFF.

There are many counts of this clonotype. V is TRBV6-1 and J is TRBJ2-1, with 12 nucleotides matching TRBD2. The ends lost 8 bases at V and 9 bases at J; junction bases unmatched: 8. This CDR3 spans 14 amino acids. Germline CDR1 is MNHNS and CDR2 is SASEGT. CDR3 DNA sequence: TGTGCCAGCGCCGCTAGCGGGGGGGCCACTGAGCAGTTCTTC. Translating gives CASAASGGATEQFF.